This T cell receptor beta chain was retrieved from a study of cytomegalovirus exposure and HLA in healthy donors. Across the study: There were fewer than 130 million unique TCR beta sequences, drawn from roughly 200 million T cells, in an earlier analysis.

Notes on this clone: Its antigen is as yet unknown. At the DNA level, this CDR3 is encoded by other sequences in the same sample as well.

Trimming pared 1 base from V and 0 bases from J, leaving 10 bases between. Germline V CDR1 and CDR2: MGHRA, YSYEKL. The CDR3 contains 15 residues. General study findings and limits: The authors later linked a missense DCLRE1C variant to TCR beta V- and J-gene trimming. Cytomegalovirus association was listed for under 200 TCR beta chains. Sequences of the TCR beta chain were said to predict the HLA-A and HLA-B alleles of most subjects accurately.

The PCR employed 60 Vbeta primers together with 13 Jbeta primers. Measured with immunoSEQ multiplex PCR; TCRdb has only the in-frame clones, and not every one. The sample holds roughly 36,000 clones. The chain carries TRBV4-1 and TRBJ2-7, with D possibly TRBD1 on 6 matching bases. Sequenced: PBMCs. The TCR comes from a woman in her 30s in good health and CMV-seropositive. In DNA, the CDR3 is TGCGCCAGCAGCCAAGCCGACAGGCTCTCCTACGAGCAGTACTTC. This translates into CASSQADRLSYEQYF.